These 10 T cell receptor beta chains came from one sample sequenced in a study of T cells in Graves' hyperthyroidism and ophthalmopathy. TCR beta CDR3 region amplification was performed from RNA transcripts. Researchers ran a first-round RT-PCR on the TCR CDR3 using the HTBI primer set. MiXCR, applied by TCRdb to the multiplex PCR reads, yields one record per CDR3 protein. The sample lists roughly 350,000 distinct CDR3 sequences, roughly an eighth seen once, with 34% in the top ten. Material for sequencing was blood. These receptor sequences come from a woman aged 40-49 years with Graves' ophthalmopathy.

Many counts were recorded for this clonotype. The chain employs TRBV6-2 or TRBV6-3 and TRBJ2-5, with TRBD2 as a possible D gene (7 bases). Germline CDR1 MNHEY, CDR2 SVGEGT. The CDR3 loop spans 14 amino acids. Trimming stripped 2 bases from V and 4 bases from J, with 11 bases between. CDR3 DNA: TGTGCCAGCAGTTACGGACTAGGGGGAGAGACCCAGTACTTC. This sequence encodes CASSYGLGGETQYF.

The chain combines TRBV27 with TRBJ1-1, with a possible D match to TRBD1 (5 bases). V lost 3 bases, J lost 5 bases, and 19 bases lay in between. Germline loops: CDR1 MNHEY, CDR2 SMNVEV (reference sequence). CDR3 length: 16 residues. The CDR3 DNA reads as TGTGCCAGCAGTTTCCGGGGGGAGCGTCTTCGGACTGAAGCTTTCTTT. It is translated as CASSFRGERLRTEAFF.

The chain is built from TRBV5-1 and TRBJ2-7; D may be TRBD2 (5 bases). The V gene lost 4 bases and the J gene lost 6 bases, with 17 bases spanning the gap. In germline, CDR1 is SGHRS, CDR2 YFSETQ. This CDR3 contains 14 residues. This chain's CDR3 is CASSPTSGSSEQYF. In nucleotides, the CDR3 is TGCGCCAGCAGCCCAACCAGCGGCAGCTCCGAGCAGTACTTC.

This clonotype was counted a few times. V is TRBV12-3 or TRBV12-4 and J is TRBJ2-2, with no clear D. This CDR3 has 19 amino acids. Deletions cut 0 bases from V and 1 base from J, with 18 bases between. In DNA, the CDR3 is TGTGCCAGCAGTTTAGCGTCTCTCCGGGTGAACCAGAACACCGGGGAGCTGTTTTTT. As protein: CASSLASLRVNQNTGELFF.

The V and J genes are TRBV5-1 and TRBJ2-3; TRBD2 aligns across 7 bases. CDR3 size: 16 residues. Looked up from germline, CDR1 is SGHRS and CDR2 is YFSETQ. The J segment lost 2 bases and the V segment lost 2 bases, leaving 8 bases of the junction unmatched. The CDR3 protein is CASSFLAGTNTDTQYF. CDR3 bases: TGCGCCAGCAGCTTCCTAGCCGGGACTAACACAGATACGCAGTATTTT.

This clonotype was seen many times. This chain connects TRBV27 to TRBJ2-1; TRBD1 matches at 8 bases. The CDR3 extends over 15 amino acids. V was clipped by 6 bases and J by 6 bases; unmatched bases: 10. Looked up from germline, CDR1 is MNHEY and CDR2 is SMNVEV (reference sequence). The CDR3 region is CASRDKDRVRNEQFF. CDR3 bases: TGTGCCAGCAGGGACAAGGACAGGGTCCGCAATGAGCAGTTCTTC.

This clonotype was counted at least ten times. This CDR3 reads CATSGAPAPYNEQFF. DNA of the CDR3: TGTGCCACCAGCGGGGCCCCTGCCCCCTACAATGAGCAGTTCTTC. This chain uses TRBV15 with TRBJ2-1, with a weak D call TRBD1 (5 bases). Trimming removed 5 bases from V and 2 bases from J, with 13 bases in between. Germline lookup yields CDR1 LNHNV and CDR2 YYDKDF (reference sequence). CDR3 length: 15 residues.

Remarks on this clonotype: At one end the junction does not follow the germline gene, possibly because of a read error. The chain is built from TRBV2 and TRBJ1-4, with D unresolved. The CDR3 totals 14 residues. The V gene's germline CDR1 is SNHLY and CDR2 FYNNEI. The CDR3 sequence: CASSLSENHEKLLF. CDR3 coding DNA: TGTGCCAGCAGCCTCTCAGAAAACCATGAAAAACTGCTTTTT.

The sample holds many counts of this clonotype. This chain connects TRBV12-3 or TRBV12-4 to TRBJ1-2; D not certain. Trimming removed 8 bases at V and 8 bases at J, with 12 bases between. The length of the CDR3 is 11 residues. In nucleotides, the CDR3 is TGTGCCAGCCGACGTATGGGGGGCTACACCTTC. It is translated as CASRRMGGYTF.

In its sample, this clonotype was seen many times. The rearrangement links TRBV12-3 or TRBV12-4 to TRBJ1-6; D is perhaps TRBD1 (6 bases). Deletions cut 3 bases from V and 8 bases from J, with 11 bases between. The CDR3 sequence is 14 residues long. CDR3: CASSFTGPHSPLHF. For the CDR3, the DNA is TGTGCCAGCAGTTTCACAGGGCCGCATTCACCCCTCCACTTT.